This T cell receptor (beta chain) came from a study of cytomegalovirus exposure and HLA in healthy donors. General study findings and limits: Associated with cytomegalovirus, according to the listing, were around 170 TCR beta chains.

Produced via immunoSEQ multiplex PCR; TCRdb's table is partial and in-frame only. This table holds 50,000 or so clones, approximately 90% found once. Concerning this clone itself: Antigen: not known.

Sequenced: PBMCs. The source is a woman aged 18-29 years in good health and CMV-seropositive.

The CDR3 protein is CASSQGRDRDREAFF. In DNA, the CDR3 is TGCGCCAGCAGCCAAGGCCGGGACAGGGACCGAGAAGCTTTCTTT. V is TRBV4-3 and J is TRBJ1-1, with 9 bases identical to TRBD1. The germline CDR1 and CDR2 sequences are LGHNA and YSLEER. CDR3 length: 15 residues. The V and J ends lost 1 base and 8 bases, in that order; junction bases with no gene match: 8.